This T cell receptor beta chain appears in the sequencing data of a study of identical twins (dated by TCRdb to 2015 to 2016). Some background on the complete study: TCR alpha and beta repertoires from monozygotic twins, unrelated adults of various ages and cord blood were deep-sequenced to test whether fetal clonotypes persist. To rule out contamination, replicate twin experiments were performed at different times with different library preparation protocols. Summary of the overall study and its limitations: Out-of-frame TCR alpha sharing in monozygotic twins was systematically underestimated by recombination models, whereas sharing between unrelated individuals was in agreement with the recombination models. Compared with coincidental sharing between unrelated individuals, out-of-frame TCR alpha sequences shared between twins had an excess of sequences with low generation probability. Fewer insertions were carried by abundant cord blood beta clonotypes; a weaker similar trend was observed in young adult naive repertoires, while no such trend was observed in memory repertoires. The excess sharing between twins in beta out-of-frame sequences was weaker because fewer shared sequences reduced the signal-to-noise ratio. Zero-insertion analyses could be partly confounded by invariant T cells such as MAIT and iNKT, though diverse VJ usage argued against such confounding for most clonotypes. Because the same donors could not be followed over many years, the conclusions depended on cross-sectional statistical analysis.

CDR1 is given as LGHDT and CDR2 as YNNKEL, both from the germline V gene (reference sequence). Measured from the cysteine to the phenylalanine, the CDR3 is 18 residues long. Here the CDR3 DNA is all that survives: 54 bases in frame from base 1. The junction shows trimming of 0 bases on V and 4 bases on J, and the gene matches do not reach 9 bases of it. Turning to this clonotype: Which antigen it targets is not known. Per-base quality was not reported, and no clone a single base away is much larger than it.

The library was obtained by 5' RACE. Sequencing instrument: Illumina HiSeq 2000. Template switching added a universal primer binding site, and the final cDNA carried a unique molecular identifier that allowed TCR cDNA molecules to be counted accurately. First-strand cDNA for TCR alpha and beta chains was synthesized from specific primers in the conserved constant-segment region. To control for contamination, every cDNA library carried two barcodes: a SMART-Mk sample barcode plus Illumina barcodes. TruSeq adapter sequences along with Illumina sample barcodes were introduced in two successive PCR steps. The Illumina HiSeq platform was used with custom primers to sequence TCR alpha and beta cDNA libraries. The published analysis was carried out like this. Unique molecular identifiers were extracted from raw reads with MiGEC, and CDR3 positions were determined with MiXCR. Recombination models were inferred per individual with the repgenHMM and IGoR tools using an EM algorithm. Shared clonotypes were analyzed with the tcR package in R, and sharing was normalized by the product of cloneset sizes. To study raw recombination free of thymic and clonal selection effects, out-of-frame nonproductive sequences were analyzed. Starting from the raw public reads, TCRdb applied fastp trimming at Q25, assembled clones with MiXCR and retained in-frame beta chains. Each CDR3 protein appears once, grouped with its most common genes and DNA. The authors' filters were not applied to this entry. Across this sample there are roughly 690,000 distinct CDR3 sequences, with around 6% seen only once. The ten largest clonotypes hold roughly 1.8% of the sample.

Every donor in the study was a healthy Caucasian. The study also sequenced three unrelated non-twin adults: a male aged 18 to 30, a male aged 50 to 60 and a female aged 50 to 60. Miltenyi CD45RO+ enrichment and human naive T-cell isolation kits were used to isolate memory (CD45RO+) and naive T cells from PBMC. The TCR was taken from a man aged 18 to 30 in good health. In this chain, TRBV3-1 is recombined with TRBJ2-6, and 7 junctional nucleotides match TRBD2. The sample taken for sequencing was naive T cells sorted from blood. The sample's cell subset or site, from its label and the paper: cells isolated with a human naive T-cell isolation kit. The CDR3 reads as follows: CASSQDVGGSSGANVLTF. The DNA sequence is TGTGCCAGCAGCCAAGACGTTGGCGGGAGTTCCGGGGCCAACGTCCTGACTTTC.